A single T cell receptor (beta chain) is shown here with its context. The data originate from a study of blood T cell repertoires in COVID-19. Across the whole study: COVID-19 samples from acute and convalescent phases originated in the United States, Italy and Spain.

Germline loops: CDR1 SGHDT, CDR2 YYEEEE. J gave up 4 bases and V 2 bases, and 7 bases lay outside the gene matches. The CDR3 contains 15 residues. The method was immunoSEQ multiplex PCR; TCRdb's version includes in-frame clones alone and lacks a portion of them. The profile shows 99,000 or so clones, more than 85% of them singletons. The sequenced sample consisted of peripheral blood. The TCR was taken from a human donor in a cohort sampled during active COVID-19. V is TRBV5-6 and J is TRBJ1-1, with 8 bases that match TRBD1. The DNA for the CDR3 is TGTGCCAGCAGCTTAGGCAGGGGGCGCGTCACTGAAGCTTTCTTT. Protein product: CASSLGRGRVTEAFF.